This passage covers 9 T cell receptor beta chains from one sample sequenced in a study of T cell responses to AZD1222 COVID-19 vaccine. Libraries were prepared by immunoSEQ multiplex PCR; TCRdb keeps only in-frame clonotypes and omits some of them. The sample lists around 160,000 clones; about 91% were seen once. The specimen comprised peripheral blood, sampled 28 days after the second AZD1222 dose. All receptors derive from an adult who received the AZD1222 COVID-19 vaccine.

The rearrangement links TRBV7-2 to TRBJ2-3, with D perhaps TRBD2 (8 bases). V was cut by 5 bases and J by 6 bases, with 24 bases left in between. Germline V gene sequence: CDR1 SGHTA, CDR2 FQGNSA. The CDR3 loop spans 17 amino acids. CDR3: CASSPRGEREFLDTQYF. CDR3 DNA: TGTGCCAGCAGCCCCAGGGGGGAGCGGGAGTTTCTGGATACGCAGTATTTT.

The V and J genes are TRBV30 and TRBJ1-4; D remains unclear. This CDR3 comprises 14 residues. The germline V gene encodes CDR1 GTSNPN and CDR2 SVGIG (reference sequence). The V gene lost 8 bases and the J gene lost 11 bases, with 24 bases spanning the gap. This chain's CDR3 is CARSPGSGERKLFF. CDR3 nucleotide sequence: TGTGCCAGGTCCCCGGGATCCGGCGAGAGGAAACTGTTTTTT.

DNA for the CDR3: TGTGCCTGGAGTGTAGGCCTGCCAAGCTCCTACGAGCAGTACTTC. Its protein is CAWSVGLPSSYEQYF. The rearrangement joins TRBV30 to TRBJ2-7; D unclear. Trimming stripped 0 bases from V and 0 bases from J, with 12 bases between. From germline, CDR1 is GTSNPN and CDR2 SVGIG (reference sequence). The CDR3 runs to 15 residues.

The CDR3 nucleotides read TGTGCCAGCAGCCCCGGTCCCTCCTATAATTCACCCCTCCACTTT. Translated, it gives CASSPGPSYNSPLHF. J is TRBJ1-6 and V is TRBV7-2; D uncertain. The germline CDR1 and CDR2 sequences are SGHTA and FQGNSA. Trimming left V 5 bases short and J 0 bases short, with 8 bases between. This CDR3 region has 15 residues.

The chain joins TRBV18 to TRBJ2-3; maybe TRBD1 (7 bases). V was pared by 5 bases and J by 6 bases, with 12 bases between. The length of the CDR3 is 13 residues. Germline V gene sequence: CDR1 KGHSH, CDR2 LQKENI. In DNA, the CDR3 is TGTGCCAGCTCATCCAGGGGGGCGGATACGCAGTATTTT. Translation gives CASSSRGADTQYF.

This chain joins TRBV6-5 and TRBJ2-2; 7 bases are a match to TRBD1. J gave up 2 bases and V 7 bases, and 4 bases lay outside the gene matches. The CDR3 extends over 14 amino acids. CDR1 is MNHEY and CDR2 is SVGAGI in the germline V gene. CDR3 in DNA: TGTGCCAGCAAGGGGGACAGTAACACCGGGGAGCTGTTTTTT. The encoded protein is CASKGDSNTGELFF.

The chain employs TRBV23-1 and TRBJ2-4; 8 bases line up with TRBD1. TRBV23-1 is marked as an open reading frame, function uncertain. There are 15 residues in the CDR3. Trimming removed 11 bases from V and 3 bases from J; junction bases left unmatched: 12. CDR3 sequence reads: CAPPPTGGGKNIQYF. The CDR3 nucleotides are TGCGCCCCCCCGCCAACAGGGGGTGGCAAAAACATTCAGTACTTC.

This clone came up once. The genes are TRBV19 and TRBJ2-2; D call uncertain. The CDR3 totals 15 residues. Trimming took 8 bases from V and 0 from J, leaving 13 bases between them. Per germline, CDR1 LNHDA and CDR2 SQIVND (reference sequence). The DNA for the CDR3 is TGTGCCAGTCGGAGTGGGTCAGCGAACACCGGGGAGCTGTTTTTT. Its translation: CASRSGSANTGELFF.

This clone showed up just once. The V and J genes are TRBV21-1 and TRBJ1-2. TRBV21-1 is reported as a pseudogene. The CDR3 contains 16 residues. In nucleotides, the CDR3 is TGTGCCAGCAGCGCCAATCGGCCCGAGCCTAACTATGGCTACACCTTC. It specifies CASSANRPEPNYGYTF.